A selection of T cell receptor beta chains follows, all from one sample in a study of blood T cell repertoires in COVID-19. The assay was immunoSEQ multiplex PCR, and TCRdb's table has in-frame clones only and misses some. The profile shows about 300,000 clones, 87% of them singletons. Sequenced sample: PBMCs or T cells enriched from blood (not recorded which). All receptors come from a woman aged 25 to 39 who had recovered from COVID-19. Each CDR3 is given with its conserved first and last residue. The D gene is left open where the match is weak. For some rows the clone size is stated as once, few or many, or as a class when expanded; others skip it.

>TRBJ2-7|TRBV4-1|NA|NA
TGCGCCAGCAGCCAAGCCGGAGCCTACGAGCAGTACTTC
CASSQAGAYEQYF
>TRBJ1-2|TRBV4-3|NA|NA
TGCGCCAGCAGCCAAGTGGCAGGATTCACGAAGGGCTACACCTTC
CASSQVAGFTKGYTF
>TRBJ1-1|TRBV12-3/TRBV12-4|NA|NA
TGTGCCAGCAGTTTATCGACAGACTCGGCTTTCTTT
CASSLSTDSAFF
>TRBJ1-3|TRBV4-2|NA|NA
TGTGCCAGCAGCCCGGGGACTTTTTCTGGAAACACCATATATTTT
CASSPGTFSGNTIYF
>TRBJ2-2|TRBV30|NA|NA
TGTGCCTGGAGTACGGGGACCGGGGAGCTGTTTTTT
CAWSTGTGELFF
>TRBJ2-7|TRBV5-1|NA|NA
TGCGCCAGCAGCCTAACAGGCGGTTACGAGCAGTACTTC
CASSLTGGYEQYF
>TRBJ1-1|TRBV3-1/TRBV3-2|few|NA
TGTGCCAGCAGCCGCAGCACAGGTGAAGCTTTCTTT
CASSRSTGEAFF
>TRBJ1-4|TRBV5-5|NA|TRBD1
TGTGCCAGCAGCCGGCGGGACAGAAATGAAAAACTGTTTTTT
CASSRRDRNEKLFF
>TRBJ1-2|TRBV6-2/TRBV6-3|once|NA
TGTGCCAGCAGTTATTCCGCCAGGGGAGACTATGGCTACACCTTC
CASSYSARGDYGYTF
>TRBJ2-5|TRBV7-3|NA|NA
TGTGCCAGCAGCTTCGACAGCCAAGAGACCCAGTACTTC
CASSFDSQETQYF